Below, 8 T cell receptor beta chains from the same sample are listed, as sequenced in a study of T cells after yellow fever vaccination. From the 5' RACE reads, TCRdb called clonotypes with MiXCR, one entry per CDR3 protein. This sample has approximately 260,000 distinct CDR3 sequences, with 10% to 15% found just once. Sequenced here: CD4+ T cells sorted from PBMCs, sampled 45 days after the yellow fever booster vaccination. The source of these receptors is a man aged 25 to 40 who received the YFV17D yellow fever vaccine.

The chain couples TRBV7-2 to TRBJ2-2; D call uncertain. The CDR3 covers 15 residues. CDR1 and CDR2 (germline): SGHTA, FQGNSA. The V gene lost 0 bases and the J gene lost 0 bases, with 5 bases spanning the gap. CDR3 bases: TGTGCCAGCAGCTTAGCGGGCACGAACACCGGGGAGCTGTTTTTT. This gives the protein CASSLAGTNTGELFF.

The CDR3 sequence is CATSDLGPASNNEQFF. The CDR3, as DNA: TGTGCCACCAGTGATTTGGGCCCCGCTTCAAACAATGAGCAGTTCTTC. The chain combines TRBV24-1 with TRBJ2-1; D ambiguous. Germline V CDR1 and CDR2: KGHDR, SFDVKD. The CDR3 extends over 16 amino acids. V shed 0 bases and J shed 5 bases, with 13 bases lying between them.

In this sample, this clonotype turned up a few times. The CDR3 here is CASQGQGYNEQFF. The DNA of the CDR3 is TGTGCCAGCCAGGGACAGGGCTACAATGAGCAGTTCTTC. The chain employs TRBV13 and TRBJ2-1; 9 nucleotides match TRBD1. This CDR3 has 13 amino acids. In germline, CDR1 is PRHDT, CDR2 FYEKMQ (reference sequence). V lost 8 bases to trimming and J lost 3 bases; unmatched junction nucleotides: 2.

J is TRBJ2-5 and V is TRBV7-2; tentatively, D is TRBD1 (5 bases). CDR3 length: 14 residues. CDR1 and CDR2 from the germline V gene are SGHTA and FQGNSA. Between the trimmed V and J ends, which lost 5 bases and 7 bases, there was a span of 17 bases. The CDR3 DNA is TGTGCCAGCAGCCTCCAGGGTATCTTGGGGACCCAGTACTTC. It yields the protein CASSLQGILGTQYF.

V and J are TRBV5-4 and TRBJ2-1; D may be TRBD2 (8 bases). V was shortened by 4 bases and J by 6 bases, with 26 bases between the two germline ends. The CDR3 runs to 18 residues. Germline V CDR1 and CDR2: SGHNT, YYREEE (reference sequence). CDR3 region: CASSGQVRSGSLINEQFF. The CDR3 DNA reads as TGTGCCAGCAGCGGACAGGTTAGGAGCGGGAGTCTCATCAATGAGCAGTTCTTC.

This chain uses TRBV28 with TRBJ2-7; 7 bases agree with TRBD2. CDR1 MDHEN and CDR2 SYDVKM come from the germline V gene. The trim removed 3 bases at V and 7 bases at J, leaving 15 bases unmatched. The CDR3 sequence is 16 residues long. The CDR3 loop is CASSFRRESALREQYF. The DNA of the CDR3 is TGTGCCAGCAGTTTTAGGCGGGAGAGTGCTCTGAGGGAGCAGTACTTC.

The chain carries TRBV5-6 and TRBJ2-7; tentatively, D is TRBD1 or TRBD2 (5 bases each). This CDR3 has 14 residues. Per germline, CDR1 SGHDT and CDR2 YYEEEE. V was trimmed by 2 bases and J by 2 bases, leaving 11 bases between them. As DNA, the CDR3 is TGTGCCAGCAGCTTTCCAGGGAGTGCCTACGAGCAGTACTTC. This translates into CASSFPGSAYEQYF.

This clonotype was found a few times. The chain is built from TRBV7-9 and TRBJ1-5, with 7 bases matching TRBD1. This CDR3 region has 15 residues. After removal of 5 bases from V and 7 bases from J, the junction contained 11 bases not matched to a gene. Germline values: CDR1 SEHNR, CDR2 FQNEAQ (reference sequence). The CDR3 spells CASSPVGRGVQPQHF. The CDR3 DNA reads TGTGCCAGCAGCCCCGTTGGCAGGGGGGTACAGCCCCAGCATTTT.